This T cell receptor (beta chain) was captured in a study of T cell changes during pregnancy in multiple sclerosis. V dropped 5 bases and J dropped 2; count of bases not matched to a gene: 6. The CDR3 has 15 amino acids. The germline V gene has CDR1 MNHEY and CDR2 SMNVEV (reference sequence). Using immunoSEQ multiplex PCR, the repertoire was profiled, and TCRdb retains in-frame clones only, with some absent. The table includes about 70,000 clones, approximately 90% detected once. The chain recombines TRBV27 with TRBJ1-5; 7 nucleotides line up with TRBD1. This clonotype originated in a female donor with multiple sclerosis, enrolled in a pregnancy study. Specimen: peripheral blood, collected in the third trimester of pregnancy. As DNA, the CDR3 is TGTGCCAGCAGTGAGGGGACAGCCGGCAATCAGCCCCAGCATTTT. It specifies CASSEGTAGNQPQHF.